These 10 T cell receptor beta chains were all obtained from the same sample, sequenced in a study of radiation and T cells in renal cell carcinoma. Time point denoted: baseline pretreatment blood. Treatment defined: 15 Gy SBRT to primary tumor, nephrectomy 4 weeks later. Produced via immunoSEQ multiplex PCR; TCRdb's table is partial and in-frame only. The sample includes roughly 150,000 clones, about 87% of them seen just once. The material sequenced was blood, taken from a patient whose treatment included radiotherapy and nephrectomy. Receptors were obtained from a woman aged 70-85 years with renal cell carcinoma.

This clone was recorded once. The chain uses TRBV11-2 and TRBJ1-1; TRBD1 might be the D (6 bases). CDR3 size: 16 residues. CDR1 and CDR2 (germline): SGHAT, FQNNGV. V shed 2 bases and J shed 4 bases, with 17 bases lying between them. CDR3 protein: CASSLSVGGLGTEAFF. Written as DNA, the CDR3 is TGTGCCAGCAGCTTATCCGTGGGGGGGCTTGGCACTGAAGCTTTCTTT.

CDR3 region: CASSAGGANVLTF. The CDR3 nucleotides read TGTGCCAGCAGCGCTGGGGGGGCCAACGTCCTGACTTTC. The chain is built from TRBV11-2 and TRBJ2-6; D is undetermined. CDR1 is SGHAT, CDR2 FQNNGV, per germline. Between the trimmed V and J ends, which lost 5 bases and 4 bases, there was a span of 6 bases. This CDR3 region has 13 residues.

This chain uses TRBV19 with TRBJ1-2; the match to TRBD1 covers 8 bases. The germline V gene encodes CDR1 LNHDA and CDR2 SQIVND (reference sequence). The CDR3 spans 15 residues. Trimming cost V 1 base and J 7 bases; bases outside gene matches: 8. CDR3 amino acids: CASSIVGQGPTGYTF. In DNA form, the CDR3 reads TGTGCCAGTAGTATAGTCGGACAGGGTCCGACTGGCTACACCTTC.

The chain uses TRBV5-6 and TRBJ1-1; no reliable D call. Germline V gene data show CDR1 as SGHDT and CDR2 as YYEEEE. This CDR3 region has 11 residues. Trimming left V 4 bases short and J 6 bases short, with 7 bases between. The DNA of the CDR3 is TGTGCCAGCAGCAGGAGTGCTGAAGCTTTCTTT. This sequence encodes CASSRSAEAFF.

The V gene is TRBV12-2, the J gene TRBJ2-7; TRBD1, as called in the table, went unchecked against the DNA. TRBV12-2 is designated a pseudogene. This CDR3 spans 13 amino acids. CDR3 residues: CASRPTGAGEQYF. The CDR3 region has the DNA TGTGCAAGTCGGCCTACAGGGGCGGGGGAGCAGTACTTC.

As DNA, the CDR3 is TGTGCCACCAGCAGAGATTCGACAGGGATCACAGATACGCAGTATTTT. It yields the protein CATSRDSTGITDTQYF. The rearrangement uses TRBV15 and TRBJ2-3, with TRBD1 identical over 7 bases. The V gene's germline CDR1 is LNHNV and CDR2 YYDKDF (reference sequence). The CDR3 loop spans 16 amino acids. J lost 2 bases, V lost 0 bases, and 5 bases had no gene match.

This clone was seen a few times. The CDR3 DNA sequence: TGTGCCAGCAGCTTAACTGGCCCCCCGAACACCGGGGAGCTGTTTTTT. It yields the protein CASSLTGPPNTGELFF. This chain connects TRBV7-3 to TRBJ2-2; D ambiguous. The V and J ends lost 0 bases and 0 bases respectively, with 8 bases between them. In germline, CDR1 is SGHTA, CDR2 FQGTGA. This CDR3 contains 16 residues.

The chain's CDR3 is CASSLVLANTEAFF. CDR3 coding DNA: TGCGCCAGCAGCTTGGTGTTAGCGAACACTGAAGCTTTCTTT. The chain links TRBV5-1 to TRBJ1-1; D is ambiguous. This CDR3 spans 14 amino acids. With 0 bases removed from V and 1 base from J, the gap between germline ends came to 7 bases. Germline V CDR1 and CDR2: SGHRS, YFSETQ.

The J gene is TRBJ2-5, the V gene TRBV2, with D possibly being TRBD2 (5 bases). The germline gives CDR1 SNHLY, CDR2 FYNNEI. The CDR3 has 14 residues. The V gene lost 3 bases and the J gene lost 0 bases, with 8 bases spanning the gap. The CDR3 is CASSDGKYQETQYF. The CDR3, as DNA: TGTGCCAGCAGTGACGGGAAGTACCAAGAGACCCAGTACTTC.

Turning to this clone: The DNA is left out, because the CDR3 cannot be placed on it with certainty; the CDR3 is given as TCRdb lists it. This chain links TRBV4-2 with TRBJ2-4. Germline V gives CDR1 LGHNA, CDR2 YNFKEQ. The CDR3 totals 13 residues, both ends included. The CDR3 protein is CASSQDVGRGTYF.